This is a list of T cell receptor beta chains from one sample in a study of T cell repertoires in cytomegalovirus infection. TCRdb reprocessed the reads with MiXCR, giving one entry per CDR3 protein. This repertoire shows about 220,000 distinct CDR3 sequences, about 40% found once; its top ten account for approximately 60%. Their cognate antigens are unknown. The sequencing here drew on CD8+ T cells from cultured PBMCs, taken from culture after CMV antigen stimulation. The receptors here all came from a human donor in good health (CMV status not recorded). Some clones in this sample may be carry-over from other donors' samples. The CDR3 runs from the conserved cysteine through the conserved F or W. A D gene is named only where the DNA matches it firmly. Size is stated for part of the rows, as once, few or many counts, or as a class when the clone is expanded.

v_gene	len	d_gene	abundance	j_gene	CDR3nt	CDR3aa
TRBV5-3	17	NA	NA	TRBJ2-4	TGTGCCAGCAGCTTGGAGGGGGGGCGGCTGGCCAAAAACATTCAGTACTTC	CASSLEGGRLAKNIQYF
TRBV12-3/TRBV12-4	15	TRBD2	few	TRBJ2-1	TGTGCCAGCAGTCGCCGTAGCGGGATATACAATGAGCAGTTCTTC	CASSRRSGIYNEQFF
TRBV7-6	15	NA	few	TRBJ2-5	TGTGCCAGCAGCCGGGAATGGACAGACCAAGAGACCCAGTACTTC	CASSREWTDQETQYF
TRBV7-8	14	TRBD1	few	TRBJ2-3	TGTGCCAGCAGCTTGGGACAGGGGTCAGATACGCAGTATTTT	CASSLGQGSDTQYF
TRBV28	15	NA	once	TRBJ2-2	TGTGCCAGCACTCGAGGTCCCGTTCCCACCGGGGAGCTGTTTTTT	CASTRGPVPTGELFF
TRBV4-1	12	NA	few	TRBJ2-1	TGCGCCAGCAGCCAAGAAAACAATGAGCAGTTCTTC	CASSQENNEQFF
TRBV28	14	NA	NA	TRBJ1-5	TGTGCCAGCAGTTCCTCAGGGTCCACTCAGCCCCAGCATTTT	CASSSSGSTQPQHF
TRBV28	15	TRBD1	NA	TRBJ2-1	TGTGCCAGCGGACCCGACAGGGGGTCCCACAATGAGCAGTTCTTC	CASGPDRGSHNEQFF
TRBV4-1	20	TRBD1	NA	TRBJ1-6	TGCGCCAGCAGCCAACCTCGGACAGGCAGACTGAGCTCCTATAATTCACCCCTCCACTTT	CASSQPRTGRLSSYNSPLHF
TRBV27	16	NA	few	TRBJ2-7	TGTGCCAGCAGTTTAGGGGGCCAGATAAGCTCCTACGAGCAGTACTTC	CASSLGGQISSYEQYF
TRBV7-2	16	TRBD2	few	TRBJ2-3	TGTGCCAGCAGCTTAGGAGCGGGAGAAGGGCCAGATACGCAGTATTTT	CASSLGAGEGPDTQYF
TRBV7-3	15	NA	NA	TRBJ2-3	TGTGCCAGCAGCCCCGACGGGAGTGGCACAGATACGCAGTATTTT	CASSPDGSGTDTQYF
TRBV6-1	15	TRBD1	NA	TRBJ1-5	TGTGCCAGCAGTAGCGGGACAGGGGGGGGTCAGCCCCAGCATTTT	CASSSGTGGGQPQHF
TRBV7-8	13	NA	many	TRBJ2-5	TGTGCCATTGCTAGCAGAACTAGGGAGACCCAGTACTTC	CAIASRTRETQYF
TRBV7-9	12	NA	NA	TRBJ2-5	TGTGCCAGCAGCTTACTCCAAGAGACCCAGTACTTC	CASSLLQETQYF
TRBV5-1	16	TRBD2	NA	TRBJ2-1	TGCGCCAGCAGCTTTCAGAGGAGCGGGAGGGTCAATGAGCAGTTCTTC	CASSFQRSGRVNEQFF
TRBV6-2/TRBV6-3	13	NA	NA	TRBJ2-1	TGTGCCAGCAGTTACATAGACGGGAATGAGCAGTTCTTC	CASSYIDGNEQFF
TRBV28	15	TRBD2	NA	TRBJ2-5	TGTGCCAGCAGTTCAGGACTAGCCGGTTTGGAGACCCAGTACTTC	CASSSGLAGLETQYF
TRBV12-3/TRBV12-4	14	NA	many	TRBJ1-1	TGTGCCAGCAGTTTAGCCAAGGGCCGCACTGAAGCTTTCTTT	CASSLAKGRTEAFF
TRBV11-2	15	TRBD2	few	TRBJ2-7	TGTGCCAGCAGCTTAGCAGCGGGGGGAACGTACGAGCAGTACTTC	CASSLAAGGTYEQYF
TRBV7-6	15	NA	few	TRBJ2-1	TGTGCCAGCAGCTTATTCCAAGGGATATACAATGAGCAGTTCTTC	CASSLFQGIYNEQFF
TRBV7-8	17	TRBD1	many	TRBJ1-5	TGTGCCAGCAGCTTATCCCAACAGGGGGAATTGGATCAGCCCCAGCATTTT	CASSLSQQGELDQPQHF
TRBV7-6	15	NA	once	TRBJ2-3	TGTGCCAGCCGATTACCTGGAAGTCCCGCAGATACGCAGGATTTT	CASRLPGSPADTQDF
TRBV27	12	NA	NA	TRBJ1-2	TGTGCCAGCAGACACCCCCGCGATGGCTACACCTTC	CASRHPRDGYTF
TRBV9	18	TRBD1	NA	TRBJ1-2	TGTGCCAGCAGCCTTTTCGAGACAGGGTCACAGAGGAAATATGGCTACACCTTC	CASSLFETGSQRKYGYTF
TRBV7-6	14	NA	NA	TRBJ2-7	TGTGCCAGCAGCTTAGCTGGGAGGCACTACGAGCAGTACTTC	CASSLAGRHYEQYF
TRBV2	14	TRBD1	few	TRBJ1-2	TGTGCCAGCAGTGGCCTTGGACAGGACTATGGCTACACCTTC	CASSGLGQDYGYTF
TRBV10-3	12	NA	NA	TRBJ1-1	TGTGCCATCAGTGACGGGGGCCTCGAAGCTTTCTTT	CAISDGGLEAFF
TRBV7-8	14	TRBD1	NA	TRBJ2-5	TGTGCCAGCAGCCCCGGGACAGGGGTTGAGACCCAGTACTTC	CASSPGTGVETQYF
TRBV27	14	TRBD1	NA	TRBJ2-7	TGTGCCAGCAGTTCCTGGGACAGGGGCTACGAGCAGTACTTC	CASSSWDRGYEQYF
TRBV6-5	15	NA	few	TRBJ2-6	TGTGCCAGCAGTTATGACAGCTCTGGGGCCAACGTCCTGACTTTC	CASSYDSSGANVLTF
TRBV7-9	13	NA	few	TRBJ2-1	TGTGCCAGCAGCTGGGCGCCCCAGGGAGAGCAGTTCTTC	CASSWAPQGEQFF
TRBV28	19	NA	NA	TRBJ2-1	TGTGCCAGAAGTTTCTTACAGGTTGATATTATAATGGGTTACAATGAGCAGTTCTTC	CARSFLQVDIIMGYNEQFF
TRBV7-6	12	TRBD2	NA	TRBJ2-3	TGTGCCAGCAGCTTGGGGGGGAATACGCAGTATTTT	CASSLGGNTQYF
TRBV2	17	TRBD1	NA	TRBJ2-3	TGTGCCAGCAGTGCGGGACAGCTCTTTTCCAGCGCAGATACGCAGTATTTT	CASSAGQLFSSADTQYF
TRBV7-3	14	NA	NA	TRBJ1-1	TGTGCCAGCAGCCGTTTTGGAGGGGACACTGAAGCTTTCTTT	CASSRFGGDTEAFF
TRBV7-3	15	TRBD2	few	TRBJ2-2	TGTGCCAGCAGCTTAAGGGCGGGAGGGTCAGGGGAGCTGTTTTTT	CASSLRAGGSGELFF
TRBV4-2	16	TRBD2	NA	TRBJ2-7	TGTGCCAGCAGCCAAGATAGCCAGCGGGAGTACTACGAGCAGTACTTC	CASSQDSQREYYEQYF
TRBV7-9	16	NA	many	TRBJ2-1	TGTGCCAGCAGCTCCACCCGCTCCAGTTTTGGCAATGAGCAGTTCTTC	CASSSTRSSFGNEQFF
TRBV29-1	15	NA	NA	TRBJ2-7	TGCAGCGTTGAAATCATTGGGGGAATTACCTACGAGCAGTACTTC	CSVEIIGGITYEQYF
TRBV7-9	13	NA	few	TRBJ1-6	TGTGCCAGCAGCTTTGGGTCGAAGTCACCCCTCCACTTT	CASSFGSKSPLHF